This T cell receptor (beta chain) came from a study of T cells after yellow fever vaccination. This CDR3 region has 14 residues. The germline V gene encodes CDR1 MNHEY and CDR2 SVGAGI. Trimming removed 0 bases from V and 5 bases from J, with 8 bases in between. The table lists this clonotype with a few counts. TCRdb analysed the 5' RACE reads with MiXCR anew, one entry per CDR3 protein. The repertoire consists of roughly 62,000 distinct CDR3 sequences, with more than 5.5% occurring once and the leading ten covering roughly two fifths. The starting material was CD8+ T cells sorted from PBMCs, obtained on the day of the first yellow fever vaccination. The receptor's source is a man between 18 and 29 years old who received the YFV17D yellow fever vaccine. The gene calls are TRBV6-5 and TRBJ1-5; D remains ambiguous. The CDR3 here is CASSYSWGDQPQHF. CDR3 nucleotide sequence: TGTGCCAGCAGTTACTCTTGGGGTGATCAGCCCCAGCATTTT.